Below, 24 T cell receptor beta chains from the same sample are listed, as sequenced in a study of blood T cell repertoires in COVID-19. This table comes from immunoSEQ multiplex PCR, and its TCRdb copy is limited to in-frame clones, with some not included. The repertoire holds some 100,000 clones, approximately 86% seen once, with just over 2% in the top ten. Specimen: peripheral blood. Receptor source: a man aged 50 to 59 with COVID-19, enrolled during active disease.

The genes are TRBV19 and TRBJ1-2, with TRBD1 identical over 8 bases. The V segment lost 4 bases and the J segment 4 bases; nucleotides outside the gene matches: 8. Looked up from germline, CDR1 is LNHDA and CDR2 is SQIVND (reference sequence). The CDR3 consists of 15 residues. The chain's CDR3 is CASSTRTGFGYGYTF. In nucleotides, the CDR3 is TGTGCCAGTAGTACGAGGACAGGGTTCGGCTATGGCTACACCTTC.

CDR3 sequence reads: CASSGTGGVSTDTQYF. The CDR3 nucleotides are TGTGCCAGCTCAGGGACAGGGGGCGTGAGCACAGATACGCAGTATTTT. The gene calls are TRBV18 and TRBJ2-3, with 12 bases lining up with TRBD1. From germline, CDR1 is KGHSH and CDR2 LQKENI. The CDR3 runs to 16 residues. V shed 5 bases and J 0 bases; nucleotides not matched to a gene: 3.

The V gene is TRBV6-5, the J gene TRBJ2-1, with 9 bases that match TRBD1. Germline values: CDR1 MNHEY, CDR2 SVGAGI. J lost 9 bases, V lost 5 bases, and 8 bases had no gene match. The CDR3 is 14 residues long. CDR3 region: CASSKTGGYGEQFF. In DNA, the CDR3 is TGTGCCAGCAGTAAGACAGGGGGTTATGGTGAGCAGTTCTTC.

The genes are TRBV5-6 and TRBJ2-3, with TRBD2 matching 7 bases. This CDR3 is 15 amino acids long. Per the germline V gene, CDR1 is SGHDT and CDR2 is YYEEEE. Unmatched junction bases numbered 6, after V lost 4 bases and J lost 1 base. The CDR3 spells CASSSPSGGTDTQYF. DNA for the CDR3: TGTGCCAGCAGCAGCCCTAGCGGTGGCACAGATACGCAGTATTTT.

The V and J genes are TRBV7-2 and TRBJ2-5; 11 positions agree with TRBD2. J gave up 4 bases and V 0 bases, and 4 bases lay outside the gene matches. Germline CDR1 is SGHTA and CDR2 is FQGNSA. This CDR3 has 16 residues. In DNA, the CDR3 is TGTGCCAGCAGCTTAGCGCTAGCGGGGGGAATAGAGACCCAGTACTTC. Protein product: CASSLALAGGIETQYF.

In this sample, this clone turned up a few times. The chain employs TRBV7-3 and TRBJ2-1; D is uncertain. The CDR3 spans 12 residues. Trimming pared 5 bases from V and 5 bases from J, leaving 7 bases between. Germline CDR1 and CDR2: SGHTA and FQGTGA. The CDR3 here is CASSLSNNEQFF. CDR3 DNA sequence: TGTGCCAGCAGCCTTAGTAACAATGAGCAGTTCTTC. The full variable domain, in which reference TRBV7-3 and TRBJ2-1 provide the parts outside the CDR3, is GAGVSQTPSNKVTEKGKYVELRCDPISGHTALYWYRQSLGQGPEFLIYFQGTGAADDSGLPNDRFFAVRPEGSVSTLKIQRTERGDSAVYLCASSLSNNEQFFGPGTRLTVL.

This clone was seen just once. Here the CDR3 reads CASSPRPRGQGFETQYF. The CDR3 coding sequence is TGTGCCAGCAGCCCCCGCCCCCGGGGACAGGGGTTTGAGACCCAGTACTTC. V is TRBV5-6 and J is TRBJ2-5, with 10 positions matching TRBD1. From germline, CDR1 is SGHDT and CDR2 YYEEEE. The CDR3 has 17 amino acids. J lost 5 bases, V lost 4 bases, and 14 bases had no gene match.

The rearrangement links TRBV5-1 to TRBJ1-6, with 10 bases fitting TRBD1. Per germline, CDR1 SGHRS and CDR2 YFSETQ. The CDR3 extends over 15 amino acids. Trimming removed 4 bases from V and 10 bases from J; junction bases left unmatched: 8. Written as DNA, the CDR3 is TGCGCCAGCAGCACCAGGGGGACAGGGGTCTCACCCCTCCACTTT. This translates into CASSTRGTGVSPLHF. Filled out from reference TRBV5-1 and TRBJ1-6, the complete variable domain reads KAGVTQTPRYLIKTRGQQVTLSCSPISGHRSVSWYQQTPGQGLQFLFEYFSETQRNKGNFPGRFSGRQFSNSRSEMNVSTLELGDSALYLCASSTRGTGVSPLHFGNGTRLTVT.

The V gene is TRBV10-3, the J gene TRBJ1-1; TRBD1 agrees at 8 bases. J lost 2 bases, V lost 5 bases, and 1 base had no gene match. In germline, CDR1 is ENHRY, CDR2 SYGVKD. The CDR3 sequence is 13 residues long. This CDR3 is CAISPGGNTEAFF. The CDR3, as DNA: TGTGCCATCAGTCCAGGGGGCAACACTGAAGCTTTCTTT.

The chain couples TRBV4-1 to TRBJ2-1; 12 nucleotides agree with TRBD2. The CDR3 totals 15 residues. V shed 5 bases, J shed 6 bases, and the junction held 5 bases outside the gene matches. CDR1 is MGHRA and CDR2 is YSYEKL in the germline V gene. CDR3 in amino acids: CASSFWTSGVNEQFF. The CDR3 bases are TGCGCCAGCAGCTTCTGGACTAGCGGGGTCAATGAGCAGTTCTTC.

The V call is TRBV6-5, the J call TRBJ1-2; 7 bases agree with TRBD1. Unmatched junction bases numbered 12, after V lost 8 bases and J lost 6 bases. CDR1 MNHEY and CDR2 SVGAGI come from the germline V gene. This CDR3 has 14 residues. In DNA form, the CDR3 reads TGTGCCAGCCCTGGACAGGCTTGGGGTAATGGCTACACCTTC. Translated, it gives CASPGQAWGNGYTF.

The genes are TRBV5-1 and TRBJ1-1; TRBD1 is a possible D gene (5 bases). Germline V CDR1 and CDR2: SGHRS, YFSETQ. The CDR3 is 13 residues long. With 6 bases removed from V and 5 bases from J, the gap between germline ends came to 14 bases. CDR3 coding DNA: TGCGCCAGCACCTGGCGGGGGGGAACTGAAGCTTTCTTT. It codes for CASTWRGGTEAFF. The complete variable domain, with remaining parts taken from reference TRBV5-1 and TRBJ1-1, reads KAGVTQTPRYLIKTRGQQVTLSCSPISGHRSVSWYQQTPGQGLQFLFEYFSETQRNKGNFPGRFSGRQFSNSRSEMNVSTLELGDSALYLCASTWRGGTEAFFGQGTRLTVV.

The CDR3 protein is CASSLRLAGGDEQYF. CDR3 bases: TGTGCCAGCAGTTTGCGACTAGCGGGGGGGGACGAGCAGTACTTC. This chain joins TRBV6-5 and TRBJ2-7; 14 bases map to TRBD2. CDR1 MNHEY and CDR2 SVGAGI come from the germline V gene. With 4 bases clipped from V and 5 bases from J, the junction kept 4 bases outside the gene matches. The CDR3 loop spans 15 amino acids.

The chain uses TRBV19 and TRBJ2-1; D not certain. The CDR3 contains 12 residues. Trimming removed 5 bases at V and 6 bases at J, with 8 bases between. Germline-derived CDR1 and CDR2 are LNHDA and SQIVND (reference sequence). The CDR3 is CASSPSINEQFF. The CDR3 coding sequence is TGTGCCAGTAGTCCTAGTATCAATGAGCAGTTCTTC.

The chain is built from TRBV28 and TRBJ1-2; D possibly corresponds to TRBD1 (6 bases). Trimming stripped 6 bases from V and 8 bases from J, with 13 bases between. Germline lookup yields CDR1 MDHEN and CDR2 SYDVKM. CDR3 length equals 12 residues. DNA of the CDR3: TGTGCCAGCAGGACAGGCCTGGGGGGCTACACCTTC. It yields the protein CASRTGLGGYTF.

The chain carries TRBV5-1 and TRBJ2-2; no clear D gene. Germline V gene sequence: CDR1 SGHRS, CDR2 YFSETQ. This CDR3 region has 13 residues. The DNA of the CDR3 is TGCGCTTCTACGAGTCCCAACACCGGGGAGCTGTTTTTT. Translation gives CASTSPNTGELFF.

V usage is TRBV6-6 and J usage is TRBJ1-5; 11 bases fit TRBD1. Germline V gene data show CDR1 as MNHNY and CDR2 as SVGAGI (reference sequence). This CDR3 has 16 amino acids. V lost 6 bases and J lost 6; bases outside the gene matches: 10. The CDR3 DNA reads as TGTGCCAGCAGCCCTACCGGGACAGGGGGTAGTCAGCCCCAGCATTTT. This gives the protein CASSPTGTGGSQPQHF.

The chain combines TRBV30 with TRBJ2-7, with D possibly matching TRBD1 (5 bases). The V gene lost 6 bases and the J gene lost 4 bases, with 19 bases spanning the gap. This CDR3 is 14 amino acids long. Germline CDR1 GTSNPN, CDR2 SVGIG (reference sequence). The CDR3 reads CACLTGSRKYEQYF. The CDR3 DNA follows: TGTGCCTGTCTTACAGGCAGTCGAAAATACGAGCAGTACTTC.

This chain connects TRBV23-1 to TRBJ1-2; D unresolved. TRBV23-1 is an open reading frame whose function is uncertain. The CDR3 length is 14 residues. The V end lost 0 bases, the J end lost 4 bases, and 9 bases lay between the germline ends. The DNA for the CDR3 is TGCGCCAGCAGTCAATCCCACGGTAGCTATGGCTACACCTTC. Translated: CASSQSHGSYGYTF.

The CDR3 here is CASSPRGSVIQPQHF. CDR3 nucleotides: TGTGCCAGCAGCCCGAGGGGGTCTGTTATTCAGCCCCAGCATTTT. The chain recombines TRBV5-5 with TRBJ1-5; D may be TRBD1 (6 bases). V was clipped by 4 bases and J by 6 bases, with 17 bases between them. CDR1 SGHKS and CDR2 YYEKEE come from the germline V gene (reference sequence). The CDR3 totals 15 residues.

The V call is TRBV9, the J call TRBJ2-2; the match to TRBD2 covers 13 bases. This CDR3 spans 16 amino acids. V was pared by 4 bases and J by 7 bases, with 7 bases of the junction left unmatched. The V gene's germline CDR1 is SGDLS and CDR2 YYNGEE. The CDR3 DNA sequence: TGTGCCAGCAGCCCCCGACTAGCGGGGGGACGCGGGGAGCTGTTTTTT. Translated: CASSPRLAGGRGELFF.

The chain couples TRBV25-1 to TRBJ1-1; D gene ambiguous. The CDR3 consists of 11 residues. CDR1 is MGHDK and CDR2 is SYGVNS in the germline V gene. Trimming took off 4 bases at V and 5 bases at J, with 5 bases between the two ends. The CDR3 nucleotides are TGTGCCAGCAGTGGACATACTGAAGCTTTCTTT. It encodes CASSGHTEAFF.

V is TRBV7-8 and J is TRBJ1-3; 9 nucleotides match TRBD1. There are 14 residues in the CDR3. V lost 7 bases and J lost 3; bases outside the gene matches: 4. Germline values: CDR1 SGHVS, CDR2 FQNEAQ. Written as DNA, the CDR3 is TGTGCCAGCAAACAGGGGGCGCTTGGAAACACCATATATTTT. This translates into CASKQGALGNTIYF.

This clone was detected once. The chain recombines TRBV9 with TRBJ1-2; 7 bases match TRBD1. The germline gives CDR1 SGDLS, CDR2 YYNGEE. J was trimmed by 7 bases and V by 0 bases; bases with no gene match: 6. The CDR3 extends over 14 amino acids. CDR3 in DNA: TGTGCCAGCAGCGTAGGGCGGAGGGACAGTGGCTACACCTTC. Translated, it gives CASSVGRRDSGYTF.